These 25 T cell receptor beta chains share one sample of origin, sequenced in a study of glioma-infiltrating T cells after dendritic cell vaccination. Repertoires were generated with immunoSEQ multiplex PCR, while TCRdb's copy carries only in-frame clones and drops some. The sample yields around 89,000 clones, 70% to 90% seen once. The sequencing here drew on blood, taken before dendritic cell vaccination. Every receptor here comes from a human donor with glioblastoma.

The V and J genes are TRBV18 and TRBJ1-4; D remains ambiguous. Germline V CDR1 and CDR2: KGHSH, LQKENI. Trimming took 6 bases from V and 8 from J, leaving 16 bases between them. This CDR3 contains 14 residues. The chain's CDR3 is CASSPGLSGEKLFF. DNA of the CDR3: TGTGCCAGCTCCCCAGGACTCTCGGGAGAAAAACTGTTTTTT.

The V gene is TRBV9, the J gene TRBJ1-1, with 10 nucleotides matching TRBD1. The CDR3 is 14 residues long. Germline values: CDR1 SGDLS, CDR2 YYNGEE. V trimming: 4 bases; J trimming: 4 bases; junction bases outside the gene matches: 4. The CDR3 region is CASSPWTGGTEAFF. For the CDR3, the DNA is TGTGCCAGCAGCCCCTGGACAGGGGGCACTGAAGCTTTCTTT.

This clone was counted between two and nine times. V is TRBV7-2 and J is TRBJ2-7, with 11 bases matching TRBD2. Germline assignment: CDR1 SGHTA and CDR2 FQGNSA. Trimming took 5 bases from V and 3 from J; bases not matched to a gene: 6. The CDR3 contains 15 residues. The DNA of the CDR3 is TGTGCCAGCAGCGTAACTAGCGGGGGAAACTACGAGCAGTACTTC. Translated: CASSVTSGGNYEQYF.

CDR3 nucleotides: TGTGCCAGCAGCGTGGGGGCCGGAGCGGGAGTATTCAATGAGCAGTTCTTC. Translated, it gives CASSVGAGAGVFNEQFF. V usage is TRBV9 and J usage is TRBJ2-1, with 8 bases that match TRBD2. Germline V gene lookup returns CDR1 SGDLS and CDR2 YYNGEE. This CDR3 comprises 17 residues. The V and J ends lost 2 bases and 6 bases, in that order; junction bases with no gene match: 13.

The V gene is TRBV6-5, the J gene TRBJ2-3, with TRBD2 matching 10 bases. Germline V gene data show CDR1 as MNHEY and CDR2 as SVGAGI. V shed 8 bases, J shed 8 bases, and the junction held 10 bases outside the gene matches. The CDR3 is made up of 14 amino acids. CDR3 amino acids: CASLSTSGIGTQYF. The CDR3, as DNA: TGTGCCAGCCTCAGCACTAGCGGGATTGGTACGCAGTATTTT.

The V gene is TRBV7-6, the J gene TRBJ2-2, with 12 bases matching TRBD2. This CDR3 contains 16 residues. Per germline, CDR1 SGHVS and CDR2 FNYEAQ. The V gene end was trimmed by 3 bases and the J gene end by 5 bases; junction bases not matched to a gene: 4. The CDR3 is CASSLRTSGKTGELFF. The DNA for the CDR3 is TGTGCCAGCAGCTTGCGGACTAGCGGGAAAACCGGGGAGCTGTTTTTT.

V usage is TRBV5-1 and J usage is TRBJ1-1, with a possible D match to TRBD1 (5 bases). Germline V gives CDR1 SGHRS, CDR2 YFSETQ. The CDR3 covers 12 residues. V dropped 6 bases and J dropped 5 bases, with 11 bases sitting between them. CDR3 sequence reads: CASNPGGTEAFF. The DNA for the CDR3 is TGCGCCAGCAACCCGGGGGGTACTGAAGCTTTCTTT.

The DNA for the CDR3 is TGTGCCAGCAGCCAAGGGGGGGTCAGCGCTAACTATGGCTACACCTTC. As protein: CASSQGGVSANYGYTF. The chain carries TRBV14 and TRBJ1-2, with a possible D match to TRBD1 (5 bases). CDR1 is SGHDN and CDR2 is FVKESK in the germline V gene. This CDR3 has 16 residues. The V end was cut by 1 base, the J end by 0 bases, with 12 bases between. The full variable domain, in which reference TRBV14 and TRBJ1-2 provide the parts outside the CDR3, is EAGVTQFPSHSVIEKGQTVTLRCDPISGHDNLYWYRRVMGKEIKFLLHFVKESKQDESGMPNNRFLAERTGGTYSTLKVQPAELEDSGVYFCASSQGGVSANYGYTFGSGTRLTVV.

V gene TRBV15 combines with J gene TRBJ1-2, with 11 bases that match TRBD1. CDR1 LNHNV and CDR2 YYDKDF come from the germline V gene (reference sequence). V shed 0 bases, J shed 0 bases, and the junction held 3 bases outside the gene matches. This CDR3 region has 17 residues. The CDR3 sequence: CATSRDWTGGPNYGYTF. The CDR3 coding sequence is TGTGCCACCAGCAGAGATTGGACAGGGGGCCCTAACTATGGCTACACCTTC.

The chain has TRBV7-2 and TRBJ2-6; 8 bases map to TRBD1. The CDR3 runs to 16 residues. The V and J ends lost 6 bases and 1 base, in that order; junction bases with no gene match: 5. Germline V CDR1 and CDR2: SGHTA, FQGNSA. CDR3: CASRLTGVSGANVLTF. The CDR3 DNA reads TGTGCCAGCAGATTGACAGGGGTGTCTGGGGCCAACGTCCTGACTTTC.

The CDR3 DNA follows: TGTGCCAGCCTAGGACTAGCGGGAGGGGGGTACAATGAGCAGTTCTTC. The encoded protein is CASLGLAGGGYNEQFF. The V call is TRBV28, the J call TRBJ2-1; 15 nucleotides match TRBD2. Germline V lookup: CDR1 MDHEN, CDR2 SYDVKM. The CDR3 length is 16 residues. Trimming took 8 bases from V and 4 from J; bases not matched to a gene: 6.

The J gene is TRBJ2-3, the V gene TRBV9; 7 positions match TRBD1. With V trimmed by 0 bases and J by 1 base, 2 bases remained unmatched. In germline, CDR1 is SGDLS, CDR2 YYNGEE. CDR3 length: 15 residues. The CDR3 reads CASSVEGAGTDTQYF. CDR3 bases: TGTGCCAGCAGCGTAGAGGGGGCCGGCACAGATACGCAGTATTTT.

The CDR3 protein is CASRHKTQGGGNEQYF. The CDR3 nucleotides read TGTGCCAGCAGACACAAGACGCAGGGGGGTGGTAACGAGCAGTACTTC. V is TRBV2 and J is TRBJ2-7, with D tentatively TRBD1 (7 bases). V was clipped by 6 bases and J by 5 bases, with 23 bases between them. Per germline, CDR1 SNHLY and CDR2 FYNNEI. This CDR3 contains 16 residues.

This clone was seen just once. The V and J genes are TRBV7-2 and TRBJ2-1; 9 nucleotides line up with TRBD2. Losses at the gene ends were 3 bases for V and 3 bases for J; bases not matched to a gene: 3. The CDR3 loop spans 15 amino acids. In germline, CDR1 is SGHTA, CDR2 FQGNSA. The CDR3 coding sequence is TGTGCCAGCAGCTTGCAGCGGGAGGACTACAATGAGCAGTTCTTC. The encoded protein is CASSLQREDYNEQFF.

The chain joins TRBV5-6 to TRBJ1-1; D gene uncertain. CDR3 length equals 12 residues. The V gene's germline CDR1 is SGHDT and CDR2 YYEEEE. V dropped 4 bases and J dropped 1 base, with 5 bases sitting between them. DNA of the CDR3: TGTGCCAGCAGCGCAGGGAACACTGAAGCTTTCTTT. Its protein product is CASSAGNTEAFF. Full variable domain (missing parts from reference TRBV5-6 and TRBJ1-1): DAGVTQSPTHLIKTRGQQVTLRCSPKSGHDTVSWYQQALGQGPQFIFQYYEEEERQRGNFPDRFSGHQFPNYSSELNVNALLLGDSALYLCASSAGNTEAFFGQGTRLTVV.

This chain joins TRBV4-1 and TRBJ2-1; TRBD2 matches 8 bases. The J segment lost 7 bases and the V segment lost 3 bases, leaving 11 bases of the junction unmatched. CDR1 is MGHRA and CDR2 is YSYEKL in the germline V gene. The CDR3 has 16 amino acids. The CDR3 nucleotides read TGCGCCAGCAGCCATCCCGTAGCGGGGAAAGGAAATGAGCAGTTCTTC. Residues: CASSHPVAGKGNEQFF.

The CDR3 reads CASSLFSSSGEQYF. CDR3 DNA: TGCGCCAGCAGCTTGTTTAGCTCTTCGGGTGAGCAGTACTTC. The chain carries TRBV5-1 and TRBJ2-7; D is undetermined. The CDR3 is made up of 14 amino acids. Germline values: CDR1 SGHRS, CDR2 YFSETQ. V lost 1 base to trimming and J lost 7 bases, with 15 bases between them.

This chain connects TRBV5-4 to TRBJ2-5; 7 bases are shared with TRBD2. Looked up from germline, CDR1 is SGHNT and CDR2 is YYREEE (reference sequence). V lost 2 bases to trimming and J lost 6 bases; unmatched junction nucleotides: 22. The CDR3 is 19 amino acids. The chain's CDR3 is CASSLFSFGAGVHQKTQYF. CDR3 sequence (DNA): TGTGCCAGCAGCTTATTTTCTTTCGGGGCGGGAGTACATCAAAAGACCCAGTACTTC.

The chain employs TRBV5-6 and TRBJ2-2, with a weak D call TRBD1 (5 bases). Trimming shortened V by 4 bases and J by 7 bases, and 14 bases separated the two germline ends. The CDR3 covers 14 residues. CDR1 SGHDT and CDR2 YYEEEE come from the germline V gene. The CDR3 nucleotides read TGTGCCAGCAGCCCATCCCCTGACAGCGGGGAGCTGTTTTTT. Its protein product is CASSPSPDSGELFF.

The rearrangement joins TRBV4-3 to TRBJ2-3, with 7 bases matching TRBD1. J was trimmed by 1 base and V by 0 bases; bases with no gene match: 4. The CDR3 spans 16 residues. Germline CDR1 is LGHNA and CDR2 is YSLEER. DNA of the CDR3: TGCGCCAGCAGCCAAGATAGTCAGGGGGGCACAGATACGCAGTATTTT. This encodes CASSQDSQGGTDTQYF.

This clone was observed a few times. The chain combines TRBV5-1 with TRBJ2-3; a possible D gene is TRBD2 (5 bases). Trimming stripped 2 bases from V and 4 bases from J, with 8 bases between. The V gene's germline CDR1 is SGHRS and CDR2 YFSETQ. CDR3 length equals 13 residues. The CDR3 DNA reads as TGCGCCAGCAGCTTTCGGACTCCAGATACGCAGTATTTT. Its translation is CASSFRTPDTQYF.

The CDR3 is CASSTLAGVSYEQYF. Written as DNA, the CDR3 is TGTGCCAGCAGCACCCTAGCGGGAGTGTCCTACGAGCAGTACTTC. V is TRBV5-6 and J is TRBJ2-7; 10 bases line up with TRBD2. CDR1 and CDR2 (germline): SGHDT, YYEEEE. The CDR3 has 15 amino acids. V shed 4 bases and J 1 base; nucleotides not matched to a gene: 5.

This clone has just one count. The chain is built from TRBV7-2 and TRBJ2-1, with no clear D. In germline, CDR1 is SGHTA, CDR2 FQGNSA. CDR3 size: 12 residues. The V end was cut by 0 bases, the J end by 9 bases, with 6 bases between. CDR3 nucleotide sequence: TGTGCCAGCAGCTTAGCGCGTAGTGAGCAGTTCTTC. This encodes CASSLARSEQFF.

The V gene is TRBV7-6, the J gene TRBJ2-7; maybe TRBD2 (7 bases). The CDR3 sequence is 15 residues long. V shed 1 base and J shed 2 bases, with 12 bases lying between them. The germline V gene encodes CDR1 SGHVS and CDR2 FNYEAQ. In nucleotides, the CDR3 is TGTGCCAGCAGCTTAGACGGGGGGCCGACCTACGAGCAGTACTTC. This codes for CASSLDGGPTYEQYF.

The V gene is TRBV28, the J gene TRBJ1-5; no definite D call. The germline V and J ends were trimmed by 2 bases and 2 bases, with 4 bases remaining between them. This CDR3 is built from 13 residues. Per germline, CDR1 MDHEN and CDR2 SYDVKM. The CDR3, as DNA: TGTGCCAGCAGTTTACAGGGCAATCAGCCCCAGCATTTT. It codes for CASSLQGNQPQHF.